This TCR beta chain was captured by sequencing in a study of metastatic and nonmetastatic thyroid tumors. All patients were untreated before thyroid surgery. TCRdb re-analyzed the PCR reads through MiXCR. Among 27,000 or so clones listed, roughly 17% were seen once. The ends lost 5 bases at V and 9 bases at J; junction bases unmatched: 12. CDR3 length equals 15 residues. From germline, CDR1 is MNHNS and CDR2 SASEGT. By share of the sample, this clone is medium-sized. What was sequenced was blood. V and J are TRBV6-1 and TRBJ2-1; 8 bases align to TRBD1. The source is a male donor with papillary thyroid cancer or a benign thyroid nodule (not recorded which). Some clones in this sample may be carry-over from other donors' samples. The CDR3 reads CASSTLGTGGREQFF. In DNA, the CDR3 is TGTGCCAGCAGTACCCTCGGGACAGGTGGTCGTGAGCAGTTCTTC.